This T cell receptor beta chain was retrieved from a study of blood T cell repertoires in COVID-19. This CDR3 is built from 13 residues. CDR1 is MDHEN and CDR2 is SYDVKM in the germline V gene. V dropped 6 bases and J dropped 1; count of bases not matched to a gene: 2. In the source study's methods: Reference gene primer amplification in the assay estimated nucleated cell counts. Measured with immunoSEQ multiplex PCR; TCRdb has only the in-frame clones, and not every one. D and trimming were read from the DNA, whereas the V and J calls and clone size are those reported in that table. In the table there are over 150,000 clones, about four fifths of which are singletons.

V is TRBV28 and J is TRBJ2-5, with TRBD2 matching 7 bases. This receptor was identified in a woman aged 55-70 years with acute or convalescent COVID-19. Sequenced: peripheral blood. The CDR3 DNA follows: TGTGCCAGCAGGCCGGGGGGCCAAGAGACCCAGTACTTC. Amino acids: CASRPGGQETQYF.